This entry is about one T cell receptor beta chain. This specimen belongs to a study of blood T cell repertoires in COVID-19. In the study overall: T cells, B-cell-depleted T cells, or PBMCs supplied cDNA or gDNA.

In the original workflow: By means of reference gene primer amplification, nucleated cell counts were estimated. Profiling relied on immunoSEQ multiplex PCR, and the TCRdb table lists in-frame clones only, not all of them. V and J calls and clone size are given by that table; D and trimming were obtained from the DNA. The sample lists over 65,000 clones; around 90% were seen once. The V gene's germline CDR1 is SGHTA and CDR2 FQGTGA. This CDR3 contains 14 residues. The V segment lost 6 bases and the J segment 1 base; nucleotides outside the gene matches: 4. The sequencing input was peripheral blood. The source is a woman aged 80 or over with acute or convalescent COVID-19. This chain links TRBV7-3 with TRBJ1-1, with 8 positions matching TRBD1. The CDR3 DNA is TGTGCCAGCAGTAGGACAGGGTCGAACACTGAAGCTTTCTTT. It specifies CASSRTGSNTEAFF.